This T cell receptor (beta chain) was captured by sequencing in a study of blood T cells in healthy people across ages. Findings and caveats of the study: Across the age range, TCR beta diversity per million T cells fell in a roughly linear way.

For this clonotype: Its antigen is as yet unknown.

Through a sample-barcoded 5' primer and a J-beta primer mix, a second PCR was run for roughly 6 to 11 cycles. MiXCR, run by TCRdb on the 5' RACE reads, gives a single entry per CDR3 protein. Of over a million distinct CDR3 sequences detected, roughly 43% appear once; the ten largest clones hold approximately 4%. Trimming took 7 bases from V and 3 from J, leaving 12 bases between them. The germline CDR1 and CDR2 sequences are SQVTM and ANQGSEA. The CDR3 runs to 12 residues. The sequenced material came from blood. The clonotype comes from a woman aged 18-29 years in good health. This rearrangement joins TRBV29-1 to TRBJ2-5; D gene ambiguous. CDR3 protein: CSAASFEETQYF. The CDR3 DNA is TGCAGCGCAGCCAGTTTCGAAGAGACCCAGTACTTC.